The 13 T cell receptor beta chains presented below share a single source sample, sequenced in a study of cytomegalovirus exposure and HLA in healthy donors. PCR was performed using 60 Vbeta and 13 Jbeta primers. Repertoires were generated with immunoSEQ multiplex PCR, while TCRdb's copy carries only in-frame clones and drops some. This table has fewer than 200,000 clones, 80% appearing once. Specimen: PBMCs. The source is a boy between 10 and 17 years old in good health and CMV-seronegative.

This chain joins TRBV6-6 and TRBJ1-5, with 8 bases identical to TRBD1. Looked up from germline, CDR1 is MNHNY and CDR2 is SVGAGI (reference sequence). V was clipped by 6 bases and J by 3 bases; unmatched bases: 7. This CDR3 is built from 15 residues. In nucleotides, the CDR3 is TGTGCCAGCAGGGGGTCGGGACAGGTCAATCAGCCCCAGCATTTT. It translates to CASRGSGQVNQPQHF.

In this sample, this clone turned up a few times. The genes are TRBV19 and TRBJ2-7, with D perhaps matching TRBD2 (5 bases). The V end lost 1 base, the J end lost 3 bases, and 10 bases lay between the germline ends. CDR3 length: 14 amino acids. Germline loops: CDR1 LNHDA, CDR2 SQIVND (reference sequence). CDR3 residues: CASSIGSGDYEQYF. As DNA, the CDR3 is TGTGCCAGTAGTATAGGCTCCGGGGACTACGAGCAGTACTTC.

The chain recombines TRBV9 with TRBJ1-3; D remains ambiguous. CDR1 and CDR2 from the germline V gene are SGDLS and YYNGEE. This CDR3 spans 16 amino acids. The V gene lost 4 bases and the J gene lost 2 bases, with 16 bases spanning the gap. CDR3 amino acids: CASSLASAGTGNTIYF. The CDR3 DNA reads TGTGCCAGCAGCCTAGCATCTGCGGGTACTGGAAACACCATATATTTT.

The chain couples TRBV11-2 to TRBJ2-2; perhaps TRBD1 as D (5 bases). Germline V gene data show CDR1 as SGHAT and CDR2 as FQNNGV. Trimming pared 1 base from V and 0 bases from J, leaving 9 bases between. The CDR3 runs 16 residues. For the CDR3, the DNA is TGTGCCAGCAGCTTAGTCGGCAGGGCGAACACCGGGGAGCTGTTTTTT. Its translation: CASSLVGRANTGELFF.

The chain recombines TRBV7-3 with TRBJ2-1; no reliable D call. Germline CDR1 is SGHTA and CDR2 is FQGTGA. Trimming took 1 base from V and 4 from J, leaving 17 bases between them. This CDR3 has 17 amino acids. The CDR3 reads CASSLNAPPSGYNEQFF. CDR3 bases: TGTGCCAGCAGCTTAAACGCCCCGCCTAGTGGGTACAATGAGCAGTTCTTC.

This chain links TRBV9 with TRBJ2-1, with a weak D call TRBD1 (7 bases). The CDR3 runs 14 residues. Germline V CDR1 and CDR2: SGDLS, YYNGEE. Trimming removed 4 bases from V and 6 bases from J, with 14 bases in between. In DNA form, the CDR3 reads TGTGCCAGCAGCCCAGGGGGGATTCGCAATGAGCAGTTCTTC. Translated, it gives CASSPGGIRNEQFF.

The chain couples TRBV30 to TRBJ1-5; D perhaps matches TRBD1 (5 bases). The CDR3 has 12 residues. V was trimmed by 4 bases and J by 7 bases, leaving 11 bases between them. The germline V gene encodes CDR1 GTSNPN and CDR2 SVGIG (reference sequence). The DNA for the CDR3 is TGTGCCTGGACCCAGGGAAGCCAGCCCCAGCATTTT. Translation: CAWTQGSQPQHF.

CDR3 sequence reads: CASSLATSHVEQFF. In DNA, the CDR3 is TGTGCCAGCAGCTTAGCGACTAGTCACGTTGAGCAGTTCTTC. V and J are TRBV11-3 and TRBJ2-1; a possible D gene is TRBD2 (6 bases). CDR3 size: 14 residues. Germline CDR1 reads SGHNT; CDR2 reads YENEEA. V dropped 1 base and J dropped 9 bases, with 13 bases sitting between them.

The rearrangement links TRBV14 to TRBJ2-7, with 8 positions matching TRBD2. The CDR3 spans 16 residues. The V gene's germline CDR1 is SGHDN and CDR2 FVKESK. The ends lost 4 bases at V and 3 bases at J; junction bases unmatched: 11. The CDR3 loop reads CASSPRVLAGFYEQYF. CDR3 nucleotide sequence: TGTGCCAGCAGCCCCCGGGTATTAGCGGGATTCTACGAGCAGTACTTC.

V and J are TRBV19 and TRBJ2-7; D may be TRBD1 (5 bases). V was cut by 3 bases and J by 1 base, with 10 bases left in between. Germline-derived CDR1 and CDR2 are LNHDA and SQIVND (reference sequence). This CDR3 has 14 residues. Here the CDR3 reads CASSMSGWSYEQYF. The CDR3 nucleotides read TGTGCCAGTAGTATGTCAGGGTGGTCCTACGAGCAGTACTTC.

This clone was seen a few times. The gene calls are TRBV9 and TRBJ1-1; D not certain. Between the trimmed V and J ends, which lost 3 bases and 7 bases, there was a span of 19 bases. The CDR3 runs 15 residues. Germline CDR1 and CDR2: SGDLS and YYNGEE. The CDR3 DNA reads as TGTGCCAGCAGCGCAGATCGGTCGGGAGGCTTTGAAGCTTTCTTT. It is translated as CASSADRSGGFEAFF.

The chain links TRBV7-2 to TRBJ1-1, with D perhaps matching TRBD1 (6 bases). Germline CDR1 is SGHTA and CDR2 is FQGNSA. V lost 2 bases to trimming and J lost 6 bases, with 13 bases between them. This CDR3 region has 14 residues. CDR3 sequence (DNA): TGTGCCAGCAGCTTACAGGGGCATTCCTCTGAAGCTTTCTTT. Protein sequence: CASSLQGHSSEAFF.

In regard to this clone: Likely a read error: the CDR3 ends without its conserved phenylalanine or tryptophan. This rearrangement joins TRBV5-1 to TRBJ1-1; D perhaps matches TRBD1 (5 bases). Trimming cost V 3 bases and J 0 bases, with 9 bases left between them. The germline V gene has CDR1 SGHRS and CDR2 YFSETQ. CDR3 length: 14 amino acids. DNA of the CDR3: TGCGCCAGCAGCTCCAGGGACTTGAACACTGAAGCTTTCCTT. It specifies CASSSRDLNTEAFL.